Many counts were recorded for the clone carrying this T cell receptor (beta chain). Its antigen is undetermined. The protocol was immunoSEQ multiplex PCR, while the TCRdb copy is restricted to in-frame clones and leaves out a portion. The table lists some 14,000 clones, with no singletons. These data are taken from a study of T cells after posttransplantation cyclophosphamide. Study-wide results and caveats: Recipient CMV seropositivity and CMV reactivation strongly tracked TRB clonality. Donor-recipient repertoire similarity was low at 1-2 months, rising over year one. Blood and skin or GI T cell repertoires showed limited TRB overlap.

The CDR3 is made up of 12 amino acids. Germline V gene sequence: CDR1 SNHLY, CDR2 FYNNEI. The junction had 6 bases not matched to a gene; V was cut back by 11 bases and J by 6 bases. Busulfan-fludarabine conditioning, marrow transplant, and cyclophosphamide on days +3 and +4 were administered. This TCR was recovered from a female patient aged 40 to 50 who received an allogeneic stem cell transplant from a related donor, was CMV-positive, and had no GVHD. The graft donor may have given rise to some T cells. This specimen consisted of PBMCs, obtained 950 to 1,200 days after allogeneic stem cell transplant with posttransplant cyclophosphamide. The rearrangement uses TRBV2 and TRBJ2-1, with 8 bases that match TRBD2. The CDR3 DNA sequence: TGTGCCTTAACACGGGGGGGCAATGAGCAGTTCTTC. This sequence encodes CALTRGGNEQFF.